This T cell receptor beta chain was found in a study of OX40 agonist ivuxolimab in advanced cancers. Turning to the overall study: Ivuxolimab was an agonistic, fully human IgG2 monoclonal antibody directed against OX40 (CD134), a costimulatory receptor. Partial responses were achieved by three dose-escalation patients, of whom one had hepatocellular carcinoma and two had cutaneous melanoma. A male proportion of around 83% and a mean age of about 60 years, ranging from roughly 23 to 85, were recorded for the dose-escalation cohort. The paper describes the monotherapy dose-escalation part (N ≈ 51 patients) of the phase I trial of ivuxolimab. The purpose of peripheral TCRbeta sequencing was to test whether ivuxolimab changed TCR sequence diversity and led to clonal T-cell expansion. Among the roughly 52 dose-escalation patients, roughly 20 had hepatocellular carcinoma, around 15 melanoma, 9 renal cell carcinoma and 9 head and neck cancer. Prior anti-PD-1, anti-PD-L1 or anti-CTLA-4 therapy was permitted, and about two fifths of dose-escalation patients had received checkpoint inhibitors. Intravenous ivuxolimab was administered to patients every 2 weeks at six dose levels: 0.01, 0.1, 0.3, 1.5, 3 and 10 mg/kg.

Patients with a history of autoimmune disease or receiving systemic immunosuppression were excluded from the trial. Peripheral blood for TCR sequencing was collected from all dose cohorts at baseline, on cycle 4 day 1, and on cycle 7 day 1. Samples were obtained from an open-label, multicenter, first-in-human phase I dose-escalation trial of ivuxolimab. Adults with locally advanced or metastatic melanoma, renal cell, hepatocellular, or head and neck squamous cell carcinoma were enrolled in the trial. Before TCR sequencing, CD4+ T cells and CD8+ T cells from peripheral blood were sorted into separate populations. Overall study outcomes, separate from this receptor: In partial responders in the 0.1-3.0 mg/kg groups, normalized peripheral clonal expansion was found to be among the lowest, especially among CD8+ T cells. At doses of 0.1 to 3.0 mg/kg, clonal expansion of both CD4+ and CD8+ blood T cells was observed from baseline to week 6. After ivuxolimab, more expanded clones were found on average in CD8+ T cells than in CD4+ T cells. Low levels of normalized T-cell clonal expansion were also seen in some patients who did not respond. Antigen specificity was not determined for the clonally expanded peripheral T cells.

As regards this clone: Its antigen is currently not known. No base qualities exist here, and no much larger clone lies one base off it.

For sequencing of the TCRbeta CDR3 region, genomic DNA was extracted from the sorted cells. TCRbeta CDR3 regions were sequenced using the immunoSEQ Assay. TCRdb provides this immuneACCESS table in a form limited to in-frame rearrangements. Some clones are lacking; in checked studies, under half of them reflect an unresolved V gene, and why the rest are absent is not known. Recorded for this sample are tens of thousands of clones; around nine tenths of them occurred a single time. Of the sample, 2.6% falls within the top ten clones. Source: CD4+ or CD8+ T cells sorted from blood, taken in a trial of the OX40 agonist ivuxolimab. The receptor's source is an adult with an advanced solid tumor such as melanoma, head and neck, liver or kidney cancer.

The bases are TGTGCCAGCAGCGTAGCAGGGGTGAAAACAGATACGCAGTATTTT. This yields the protein CASSVAGVKTDTQYF. In this chain, TRBV9 is recombined with TRBJ2-3; the D gene is possibly TRBD1, with 6 bases matching. The CDR3 sequence holds 15 residues, the cysteine and phenylalanine included. The entry retains the CDR3 DNA only, 45 bases that are in frame from base 1. Cut back by 0 bases and 3 bases, the V and J ends lie 11 bases apart. Per the germline V gene, SGDLS is the CDR1 and YYNGEE is the CDR2.